The following is a T cell receptor (beta chain) sequence with its context. This CDR3 is also generated by other DNA sequences in the sample. The sample comes from a study of shared clonotypes between healthy human individuals. Some clones are missing from TCRdb's copy, which holds only in-frame ones; the method was immunoSEQ multiplex PCR. The sample has some 2 million clones; approximately 94% are singletons. Naive CD8 cells were CD45RO-negative, positively selected for CCR7, excluding terminally differentiated effector memory CD45RA+ cells. The sequence was obtained from a man aged 18 to 30 in good health. The sequenced sample consisted of naive CD8+ T cells sorted from blood.

CDR3 sequence (DNA): TGTGCCATCAGAGCGGGAGATTCGTACGAGCAGTACTTC. As protein: CAIRAGDSYEQYF. The chain uses TRBV10-3 and TRBJ2-7; TRBD2 matches 8 bases. The ends lost 6 bases at V and 4 bases at J; junction bases unmatched: 5. Germline V gene data show CDR1 as ENHRY and CDR2 as SYGVKD. The CDR3 length is 13 residues.